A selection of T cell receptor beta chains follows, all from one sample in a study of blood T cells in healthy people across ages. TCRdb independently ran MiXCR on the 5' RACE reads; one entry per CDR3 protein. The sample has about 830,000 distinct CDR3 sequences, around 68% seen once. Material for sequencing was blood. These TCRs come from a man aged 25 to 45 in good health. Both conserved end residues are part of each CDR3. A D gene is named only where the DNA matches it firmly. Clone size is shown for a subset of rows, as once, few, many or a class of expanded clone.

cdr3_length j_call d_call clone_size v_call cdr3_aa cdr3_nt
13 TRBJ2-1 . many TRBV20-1 CSARDPVWDEQFF TGCAGTGCTAGAGATCCGGTGTGGGATGAGCAGTTCTTC
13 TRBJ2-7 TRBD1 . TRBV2 CAGTTGITYEQYF TGTGCCGGGACGACAGGGATTACCTACGAGCAGTACTTC
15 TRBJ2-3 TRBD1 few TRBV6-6 CASKPTGPTADTQYF TGTGCCAGCAAACCGACAGGGCCCACGGCAGATACGCAGTATTTT
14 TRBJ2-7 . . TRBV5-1 CASSLELGAYEQYF TGCGCCAGCAGCTTGGAGCTGGGGGCCTACGAGCAGTACTTC
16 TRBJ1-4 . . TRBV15 CATARGGMGTNEKLFF TGTGCCACCGCACGAGGGGGAATGGGGACTAATGAAAAACTGTTTTTT
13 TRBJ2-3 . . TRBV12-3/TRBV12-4 CASSSGLFDTQYF TGTGCCAGCAGTTCGGGGCTGTTCGATACGCAGTATTTT
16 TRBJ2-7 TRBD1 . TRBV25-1 CASSPKDRAPSYEQYF TGTGCCAGCAGCCCCAAGGACAGGGCTCCTTCCTACGAGCAGTACTTC
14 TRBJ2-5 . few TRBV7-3 CASSLRAGEETQYF TGTGCCAGTAGCTTAAGGGCAGGGGAAGAGACCCAGTACTTC
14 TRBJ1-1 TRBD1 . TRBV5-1 CASNLGGMNTEAFF TGCGCCAGCAACCTAGGGGGCATGAACACTGAAGCTTTCTTT
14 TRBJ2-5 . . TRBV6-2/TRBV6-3 CASYDWTGQETQYF TGTGCCAGCTATGATTGGACGGGTCAAGAGACCCAGTACTTC
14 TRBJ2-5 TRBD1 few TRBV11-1 CASSGDRNQETQYF TGTGCCAGCAGCGGGGACAGGAACCAAGAGACCCAGTACTTC
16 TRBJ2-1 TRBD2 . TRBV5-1 CASTQTLTGGPDEQFF TGCGCCAGCACTCAGACCCTAACGGGGGGGCCTGATGAGCAGTTCTTC
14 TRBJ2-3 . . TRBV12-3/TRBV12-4 CASSFKLGGDTQYF TGTGCCAGCAGTTTTAAACTAGGTGGGGATACGCAGTATTTT
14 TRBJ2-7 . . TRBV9 CASSSGLLSYEQYF TGTGCCAGCAGCTCCGGACTGCTCTCCTACGAGCAGTACTTC
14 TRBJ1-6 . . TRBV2 CASNEPGLNSPLHF TGTGCCAGCAACGAGCCCGGGCTTAATTCACCCCTCCACTTT
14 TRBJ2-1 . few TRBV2 CASKAVPSYNEQFF TGTGCCAGCAAAGCTGTCCCTTCCTACAATGAGCAGTTCTTC
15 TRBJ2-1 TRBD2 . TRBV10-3 CAISAGSGGKDEQFF TGTGCCATCAGTGCGGGTAGCGGGGGGAAAGATGAGCAGTTCTTC